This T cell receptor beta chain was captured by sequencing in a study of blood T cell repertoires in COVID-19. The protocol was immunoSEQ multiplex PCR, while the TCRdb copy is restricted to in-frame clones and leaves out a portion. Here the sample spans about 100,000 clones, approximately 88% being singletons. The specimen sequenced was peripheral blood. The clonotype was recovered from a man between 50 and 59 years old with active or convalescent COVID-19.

The CDR3 DNA sequence: TGTGCCAGTAGTGTACAGGGGTCGAACTATGGCTACACCTTC. Amino acids: CASSVQGSNYGYTF. The chain recombines TRBV19 with TRBJ1-2; 7 nucleotides line up with TRBD1. V shed 5 bases and J 2 bases; nucleotides not matched to a gene: 5. The CDR3 length is 14 residues. Germline V lookup: CDR1 LNHDA, CDR2 SQIVND (reference sequence).